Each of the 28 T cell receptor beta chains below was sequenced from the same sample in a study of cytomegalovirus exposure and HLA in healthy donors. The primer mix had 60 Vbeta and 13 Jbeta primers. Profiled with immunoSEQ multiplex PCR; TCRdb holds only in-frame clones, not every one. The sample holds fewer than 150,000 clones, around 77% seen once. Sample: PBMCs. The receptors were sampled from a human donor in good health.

The CDR3, as DNA: TGTGCCAGCAGTTTCGACAGGGGGAGCGCTGAAGCTTTCTTT. Its translation: CASSFDRGSAEAFF. V gene TRBV6-1 combines with J gene TRBJ1-1; TRBD1 agrees at 9 bases. The CDR3 is 14 amino acids. CDR1 is MNHNS, CDR2 SASEGT, per germline. Germline trimming cut 5 bases from V and 6 bases from J; bases unmatched to any gene: 7.

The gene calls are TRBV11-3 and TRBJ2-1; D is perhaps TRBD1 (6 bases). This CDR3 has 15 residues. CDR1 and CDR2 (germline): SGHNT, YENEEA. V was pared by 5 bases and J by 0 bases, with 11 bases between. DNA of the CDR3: TGTGCCAGCAGCCCGGACAGCAACTCCTACAATGAGCAGTTCTTC. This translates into CASSPDSNSYNEQFF.

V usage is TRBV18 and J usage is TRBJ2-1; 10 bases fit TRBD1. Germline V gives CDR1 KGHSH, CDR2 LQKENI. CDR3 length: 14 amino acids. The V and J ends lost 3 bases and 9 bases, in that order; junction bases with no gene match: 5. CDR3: CASSPGTGVREQFF. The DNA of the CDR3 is TGTGCCAGCTCACCGGGGACAGGGGTCCGTGAGCAGTTCTTC.

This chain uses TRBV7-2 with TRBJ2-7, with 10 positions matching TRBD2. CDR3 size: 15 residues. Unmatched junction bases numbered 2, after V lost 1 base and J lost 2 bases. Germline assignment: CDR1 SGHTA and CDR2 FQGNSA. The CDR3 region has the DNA TGTGCCAGCAGCTTAGAAGCGGGAGGGCCCTACGAGCAGTACTTC. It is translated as CASSLEAGGPYEQYF.

Here the CDR3 reads CASSLGRGGDTEAFF. Here the CDR3 DNA reads TGTGCCAGCAGCTTAGGTCGGGGCGGGGACACTGAAGCTTTCTTT. V usage is TRBV7-9 and J usage is TRBJ1-1, with D possibly TRBD1 on 5 matching bases. Trimming left V 1 base short and J 3 bases short, with 12 bases between. This CDR3 region has 15 residues. Germline loops: CDR1 SEHNR, CDR2 FQNEAQ (reference sequence).

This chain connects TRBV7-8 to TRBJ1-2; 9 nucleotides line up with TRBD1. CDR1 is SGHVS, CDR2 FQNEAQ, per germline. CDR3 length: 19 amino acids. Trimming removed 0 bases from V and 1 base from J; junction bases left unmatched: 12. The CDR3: CASSLADGQGKTHNYGYTF. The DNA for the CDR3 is TGTGCCAGCAGCTTAGCGGATGGACAGGGGAAGACTCATAACTATGGCTACACCTTC.

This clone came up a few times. In DNA form, the CDR3 reads TGTGCCATCTCTGGGGGGGGATCGGGCACTGAAGCTTTCTTT. Amino acid sequence: CAISGGGSGTEAFF. The rearrangement uses TRBV10-3 and TRBJ1-1, with a weak D call TRBD1 (5 bases). The CDR3 consists of 14 residues. V gave up 8 bases and J gave up 4 bases, with 17 bases separating them. Germline V gives CDR1 ENHRY, CDR2 SYGVKD.

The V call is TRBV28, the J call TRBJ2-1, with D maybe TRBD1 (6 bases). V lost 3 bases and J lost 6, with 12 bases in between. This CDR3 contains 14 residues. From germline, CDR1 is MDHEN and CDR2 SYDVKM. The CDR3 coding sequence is TGTGCCAGCAGTTTGAGACAGGCCAGCAATGAGCAGTTCTTC. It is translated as CASSLRQASNEQFF.

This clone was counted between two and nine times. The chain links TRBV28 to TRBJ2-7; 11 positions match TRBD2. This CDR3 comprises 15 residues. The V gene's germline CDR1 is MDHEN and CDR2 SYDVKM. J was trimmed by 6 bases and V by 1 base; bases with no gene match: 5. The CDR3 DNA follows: TGTGCCAGCAGTTTATCCACTAGCGGGAGTCGCGAGCAGTACTTC. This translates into CASSLSTSGSREQYF.

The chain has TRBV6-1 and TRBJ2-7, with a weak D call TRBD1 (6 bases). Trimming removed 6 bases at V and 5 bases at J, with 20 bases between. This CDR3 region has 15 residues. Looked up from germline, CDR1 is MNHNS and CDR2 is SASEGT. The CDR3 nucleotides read TGTGCCAGCAGAGAAATTCCGACAGGTTTCCACGAGCAGTACTTC. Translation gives CASREIPTGFHEQYF.

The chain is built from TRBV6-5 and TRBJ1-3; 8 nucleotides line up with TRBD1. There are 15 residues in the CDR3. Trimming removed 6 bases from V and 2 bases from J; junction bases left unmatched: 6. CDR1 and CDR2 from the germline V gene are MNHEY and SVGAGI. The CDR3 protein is CASSAGGIAGNTIYF. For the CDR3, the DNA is TGTGCCAGCAGCGCAGGGGGCATTGCTGGAAACACCATATATTTT.

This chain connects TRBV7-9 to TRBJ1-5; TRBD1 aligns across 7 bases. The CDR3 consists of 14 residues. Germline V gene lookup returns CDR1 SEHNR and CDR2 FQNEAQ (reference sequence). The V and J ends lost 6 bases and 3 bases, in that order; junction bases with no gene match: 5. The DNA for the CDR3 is TGTGCCAGCAGTCAGACAGGGACCAATCAGCCCCAGCATTTT. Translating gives CASSQTGTNQPQHF.

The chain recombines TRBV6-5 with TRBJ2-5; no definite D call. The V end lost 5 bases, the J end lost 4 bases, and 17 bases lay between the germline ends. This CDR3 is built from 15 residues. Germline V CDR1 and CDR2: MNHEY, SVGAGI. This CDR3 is CASSPPGGRRETQYF. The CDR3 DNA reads TGTGCCAGCAGTCCACCTGGCGGCCGGAGAGAGACCCAGTACTTC.

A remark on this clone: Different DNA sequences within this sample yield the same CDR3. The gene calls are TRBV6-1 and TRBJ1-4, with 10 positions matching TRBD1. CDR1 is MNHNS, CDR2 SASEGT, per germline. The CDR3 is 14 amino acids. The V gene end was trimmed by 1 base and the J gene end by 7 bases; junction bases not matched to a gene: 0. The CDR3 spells CASSEGQGAEKLFF. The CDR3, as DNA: TGTGCCAGCAGTGAAGGACAGGGGGCTGAAAAACTGTTTTTT.

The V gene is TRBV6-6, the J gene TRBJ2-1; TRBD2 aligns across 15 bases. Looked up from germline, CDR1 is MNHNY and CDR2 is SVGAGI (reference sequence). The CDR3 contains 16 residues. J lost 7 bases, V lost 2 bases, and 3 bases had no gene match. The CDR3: CASSYLGLAGGNEQFF. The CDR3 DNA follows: TGTGCCAGCAGTTACCTGGGACTAGCGGGAGGAAATGAGCAGTTCTTC.

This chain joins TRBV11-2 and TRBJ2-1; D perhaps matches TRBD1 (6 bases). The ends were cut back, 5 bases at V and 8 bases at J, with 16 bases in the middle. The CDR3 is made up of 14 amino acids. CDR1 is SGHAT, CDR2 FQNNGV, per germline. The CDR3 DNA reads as TGTGCCAGCAGCGCCGGACAGACCTTAGATGAGCAGTTCTTC. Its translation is CASSAGQTLDEQFF.

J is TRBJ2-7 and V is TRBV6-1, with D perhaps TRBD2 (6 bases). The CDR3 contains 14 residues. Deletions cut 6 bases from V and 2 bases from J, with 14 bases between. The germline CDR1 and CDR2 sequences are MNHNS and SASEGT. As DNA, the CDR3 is TGTGCCAGCAGCCCCCCGCGGGGCGCCTACGAGCAGTACTTC. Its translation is CASSPPRGAYEQYF.

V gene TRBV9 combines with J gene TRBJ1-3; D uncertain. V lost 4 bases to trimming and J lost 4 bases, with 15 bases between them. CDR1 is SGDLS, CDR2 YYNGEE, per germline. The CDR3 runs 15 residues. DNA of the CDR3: TGTGCCAGCAGCCCTCTCGAATCGCGAGGAAACACCATATATTTT. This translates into CASSPLESRGNTIYF.

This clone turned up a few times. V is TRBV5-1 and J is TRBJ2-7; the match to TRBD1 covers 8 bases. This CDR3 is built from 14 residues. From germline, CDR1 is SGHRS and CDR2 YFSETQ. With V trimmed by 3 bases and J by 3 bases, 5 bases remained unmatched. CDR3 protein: CASSSLGQGYEQYF. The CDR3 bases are TGCGCCAGCAGCTCCCTAGGACAGGGCTACGAGCAGTACTTC.

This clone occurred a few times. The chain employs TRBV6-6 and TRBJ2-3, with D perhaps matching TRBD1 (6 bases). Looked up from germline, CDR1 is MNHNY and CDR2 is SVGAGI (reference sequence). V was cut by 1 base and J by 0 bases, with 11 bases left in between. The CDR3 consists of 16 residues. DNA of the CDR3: TGTGCCAGCAGTTACTTAGGACAGCGTAGCACAGATACGCAGTATTTT. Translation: CASSYLGQRSTDTQYF.

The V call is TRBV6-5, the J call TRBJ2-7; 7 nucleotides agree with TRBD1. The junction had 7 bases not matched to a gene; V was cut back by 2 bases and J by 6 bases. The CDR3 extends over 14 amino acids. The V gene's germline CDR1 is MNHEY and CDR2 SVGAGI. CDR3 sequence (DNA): TGTGCCAGCAGTTACAAGACAGGGTATCCCGAGCAGTACTTC. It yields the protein CASSYKTGYPEQYF.

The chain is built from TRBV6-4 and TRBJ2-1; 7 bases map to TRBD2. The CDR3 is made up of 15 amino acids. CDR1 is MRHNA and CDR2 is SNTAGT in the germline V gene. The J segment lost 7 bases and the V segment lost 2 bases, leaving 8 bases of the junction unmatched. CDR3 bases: TGTGCCAGCAGTGACGGGGGGGGGAGCGGGAATGAGCAGTTCTTC. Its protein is CASSDGGGSGNEQFF.

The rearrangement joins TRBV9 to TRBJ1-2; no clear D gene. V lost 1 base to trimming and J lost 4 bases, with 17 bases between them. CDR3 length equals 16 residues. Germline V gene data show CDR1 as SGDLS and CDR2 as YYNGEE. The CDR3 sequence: CASSVNPRGDPYGYTF. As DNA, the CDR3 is TGTGCCAGCAGCGTAAACCCTAGAGGAGACCCCTATGGCTACACCTTC.

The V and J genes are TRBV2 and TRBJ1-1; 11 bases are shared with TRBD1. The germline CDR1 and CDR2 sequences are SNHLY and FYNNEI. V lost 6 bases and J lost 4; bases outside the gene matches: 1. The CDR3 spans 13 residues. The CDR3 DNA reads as TGTGCCAGCAGAGGGACAGGGGGCACTGAAGCTTTCTTT. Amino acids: CASRGTGGTEAFF.

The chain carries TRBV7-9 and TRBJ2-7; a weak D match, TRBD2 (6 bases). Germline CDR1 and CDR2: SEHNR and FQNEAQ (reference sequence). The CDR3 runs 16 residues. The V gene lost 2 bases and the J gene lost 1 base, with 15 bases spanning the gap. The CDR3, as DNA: TGTGCCAGCAGCTTATTACACGGGGGACGGTCCTACGAGCAGTACTTC. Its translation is CASSLLHGGRSYEQYF. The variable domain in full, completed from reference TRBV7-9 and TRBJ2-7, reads DTGVSQNPRHKITKRGQNVTFRCDPISEHNRLYWYRQTLGQGPEFLTYFQNEAQLEKSRLLSDRFSAERPKGSFSTLEIQRTEQGDSAMYLCASSLLHGGRSYEQYFGPGTRLTVT.

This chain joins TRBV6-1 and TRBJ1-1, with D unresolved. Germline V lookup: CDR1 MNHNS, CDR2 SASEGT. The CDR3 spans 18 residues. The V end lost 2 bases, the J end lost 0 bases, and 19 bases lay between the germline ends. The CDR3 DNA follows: TGTGCCAGCAGTGAAACACATTCGGCGGGGAGTATGAACACTGAAGCTTTCTTT. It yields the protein CASSETHSAGSMNTEAFF.

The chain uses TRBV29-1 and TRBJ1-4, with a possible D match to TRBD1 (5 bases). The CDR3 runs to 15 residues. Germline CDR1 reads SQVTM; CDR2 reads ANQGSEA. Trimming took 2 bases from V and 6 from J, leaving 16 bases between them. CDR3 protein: CSVELAGLRYEKLFF. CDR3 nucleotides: TGCAGCGTTGAATTGGCAGGGCTAAGATATGAAAAACTGTTTTTT.

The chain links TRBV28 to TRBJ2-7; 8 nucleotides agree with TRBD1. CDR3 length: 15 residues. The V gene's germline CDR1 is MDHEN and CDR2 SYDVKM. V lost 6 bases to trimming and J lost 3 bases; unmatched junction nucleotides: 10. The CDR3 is CASRTGPGGYYEQYF. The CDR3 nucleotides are TGTGCCAGCAGGACAGGTCCAGGGGGCTACTACGAGCAGTACTTC.